This is a list of T cell receptor beta chains from one sample in a study of graft-versus-host responses after intestinal transplantation. Assay used: immunoSEQ multiplex PCR; TCRdb lists only in-frame clones, some missing. The data contain a few thousand clones, over 70% of them singletons. Sample: PBMCs, taken 300 to 340 days after intestinal transplant. Receptors originate from a human patient who received an intestinal transplant, so some T cells may come from the graft donor. Each CDR3 is given with its conserved first and last residue. D genes are given only for firm matches. Only some rows state a clone size, as once, few, many or a class for expanded clones.

J | V | size | D | length | CDR3
TRBJ1-4 | TRBV10-3 | - | TRBD1 | 14 | CAIGGQGANEKLFF
TRBJ2-3 | TRBV6-4 | - | TRBD1 | 15 | CASSDSRQGADTQYF
TRBJ2-1 | TRBV6-6 | - | - | 13 | CASMGGVNNEQFF
TRBJ2-3 | TRBV7-9 | once | - | 15 | CASSLAPGFFDTQYF
TRBJ2-7 | TRBV6-1 | few | TRBD1 | 14 | CASRPGTADYEQYF
TRBJ2-6 | TRBV6-5 | - | - | 15 | CASSYGVSGANVLTF
TRBJ2-1 | TRBV6-1 | - | - | 14 | CASSEALWHNEQFF
TRBJ2-7 | TRBV9 | - | - | 17 | CASTPRPGPSLSYEQYF
TRBJ2-5 | TRBV2 | - | - | 13 | CASKRNSQETQYF
TRBJ2-3 | TRBV12-5 | once | TRBD2 | 17 | CASGLVRLAGGTDTQYF
TRBJ1-2 | TRBV10-3 | - | - | 12 | CAISDPSYGYTF
TRBJ2-1 | TRBV6-4 | - | TRBD2 | 16 | CASSNLAGGAYNEQFF
TRBJ1-6 | TRBV4-1 | - | - | 18 | CASSQSGGPSSYNSPLHF
TRBJ2-3 | TRBV10-1 | few | - | 12 | CASSEGGDTQYF
TRBJ2-7 | TRBV19 | - | - | 14 | CASSIGSGRYERYF
TRBJ2-5 | TRBV5-1 | - | TRBD1 | 15 | CASSPLRGTEETQYF
TRBJ2-3 | TRBV19 | once | TRBD1 | 15 | CASSTGGLYADTQYF
TRBJ1-6 | TRBV4-3 | - | - | 13 | CASSPLYNSPLHF
TRBJ2-7 | TRBV5-8 | - | - | 14 | CASSLRGADYEQYF
TRBJ1-4 | TRBV4-1 | - | - | 15 | CASSYRARLGEKLFF
TRBJ1-2 | TRBV7-2 | - | - | 13 | CASSIQAGSSYTF
TRBJ1-6 | TRBV7-4 | few | - | 15 | CASSLALGGDSPLHF
TRBJ2-7 | TRBV5-1 | - | TRBD1 | 13 | CASGQGPTYEQYF
TRBJ2-7 | TRBV9 | - | - | 14 | CASSVGRISYEQYF
TRBJ1-1 | TRBV6-5 | - | - | 12 | CASSRFRDEAFF
TRBJ1-4 | TRBV7-3 | medium-sized | - | 17 | CASSLLGLGPANEKLFF
TRBJ2-2 | TRBV6-6 | - | TRBD1 | 16 | CASSVGQGARTGELFF
TRBJ2-7 | TRBV10-3 | - | - | 14 | CAISIGPWAREQYF
TRBJ1-2 | TRBV6-4 | - | - | 15 | CASTADSNVNYGYTF
TRBJ1-1 | TRBV6-5 | once | - | 16 | CASSYISGRWNTEAFF
TRBJ1-2 | TRBV5-1 | - | - | 15 | CASSLESASNYGYTF
TRBJ2-5 | TRBV25-1 | - | - | 15 | CASSDPGRFQETQYF
TRBJ2-1 | TRBV19 | - | TRBD2 | 14 | CATLAGGSDNEQFF
TRBJ2-1 | TRBV6-4 | few | - | 14 | CASSDFFVHPEQFF
TRBJ1-4 | TRBV6-6 | few | - | 16 | CASSYLDEGTNEKLFF
TRBJ2-7 | TRBV6-4 | - | TRBD2 | 18 | CASSDSLAGGPDIYEQYF
TRBJ2-3 | TRBV4-1 | few | - | 16 | CASSQDEGKSTDTQYF
TRBJ2-3 | TRBV19 | - | - | 16 | CASSIGASHTRDTQYF
TRBJ2-7 | TRBV6-6 | - | - | 12 | CATRTGLYEQYF
TRBJ2-7 | TRBV6-9 | few | - | 11 | CASSAWDEQYF
TRBJ2-7 | TRBV14 | once | - | 12 | CASSLAYYEQYF
TRBJ1-1 | TRBV10-3 | - | - | 17 | CASSVADPTGRGTEAFF
TRBJ2-7 | TRBV5-6 | - | - | 15 | CASSFGVTSSYEQYF